The clone carrying this T cell receptor beta chain was detected only a few times. The CDR3 length is 15 residues. V was shortened by 7 bases and J by 0 bases, with 13 bases between the two germline ends. Germline lookup yields CDR1 SGHTA and CDR2 FQGNSA. Profiling relied on immunoSEQ multiplex PCR, and the TCRdb table lists in-frame clones only, not all of them. The sample yields over a million clones, approximately 78% seen once. This entry belongs to a study of shared clonotypes between healthy human individuals. This receptor was identified in a man between 18 and 29 years old in good health. Some clones in this sample may be carry-over from other donors' samples. This rearrangement joins TRBV7-2 to TRBJ1-5; D not resolved. Sample: memory CD4+ T cells from PBMCs. The subset here: CD45RA-negative fraction. The CDR3 nucleotides read TGTGCCAGCACCATAACGTCGGGTAGCAATCAGCCCCAGCATTTT. Amino acids: CASTITSGSNQPQHF. Full variable domain (remainder filled in from reference TRBV7-2 and TRBJ1-5): GAGVSQSPSNKVTEKGKDVELRCDPISGHTALYWYRQSLGQGLEFLIYFQGNSAPDKSGLPSDRFSAERTGGSVSTLTIQRTQQEDSAVYLCASTITSGSNQPQHFGDGTRLSIL.